Below, one T cell receptor beta chain is given with its context. Its specificity is not known. Measured with immunoSEQ multiplex PCR; TCRdb has only the in-frame clones, and not every one. The sample has about 210,000 clones, 90% to 95% seen once. The data were obtained in a study of T cell responses to AZD1222 COVID-19 vaccine. Study-wide points: Donors skewed white British and female; clonal diversity was possibly underestimated.

Germline CDR1 and CDR2: LGHDT and YNNKEL (reference sequence). Unmatched junction bases numbered 5, after V lost 4 bases and J lost 8 bases. This CDR3 is 13 amino acids long. The chain joins TRBV3-1 (or the pseudogene TRBV3-2) to TRBJ1-2; 9 positions match TRBD1. The specimen was peripheral blood, collected 28 days after the second dose of the MenACWY control vaccine. The receptor's source is an adult who received the MenACWY meningococcal vaccine as a control. CDR3 in DNA: TGTGCCAGCAGCCGGGACAGGGCCGGGGGCTACACCTTC. It codes for CASSRDRAGGYTF.